The next 2 T cell receptor beta chains were all read from a single sample in a study of T cells in Graves' hyperthyroidism and ophthalmopathy. TCR beta CDR3 regions were amplified from RNA. First-round RT-PCR of the TCR CDR3 relied on the HTBI primer set. TCRdb independently ran MiXCR on the multiplex PCR reads; one entry per CDR3 protein. There are hundreds of thousands of distinct CDR3 sequences in the sample; around 21% occur only once, and 34% lies in the top ten. Sequenced: blood. Every receptor here comes from a man aged 30 to 39 with Graves' ophthalmopathy.

The chain carries TRBV20-1 and TRBJ1-5; D possibly corresponds to TRBD1 (5 bases). The germline CDR1 and CDR2 sequences are DFQATT and SNEGSKA (reference sequence). This CDR3 is 13 amino acids long. V dropped 6 bases and J dropped 4 bases, with 13 bases sitting between them. The CDR3, as DNA: TGCAGTGCCACGGGACGGGGGAATCAGCCCCAGCATTTT. It encodes CSATGRGNQPQHF.

The rearrangement uses TRBV25-1 and TRBJ2-5; possible D gene TRBD2, 5 bases. CDR3 size: 17 residues. The V end was cut by 7 bases, the J end by 2 bases, with 23 bases between. Germline CDR1 reads MGHDK; CDR2 reads SYGVNS. Here the CDR3 reads CASTLGLVAGRQETQYF. CDR3 DNA: TGTGCCAGCACCCTGGGCCTGGTTGCGGGCCGGCAAGAGACCCAGTACTTC.